This T cell receptor beta chain is from a study of cytomegalovirus exposure and HLA in healthy donors. This cohort consisted of healthy bone marrow donors. The CDR3 sequence is 14 residues long. Between the trimmed V and J ends, which lost 8 bases and 7 bases, there was a span of 17 bases. CDR1 SGHVS and CDR2 FNYEAQ come from the germline V gene. A multiplex PCR was run with 60 Vbeta primers and 13 Jbeta primers. Produced via immunoSEQ multiplex PCR; TCRdb's table is partial and in-frame only. The data hold about 160,000 clones, with almost 80% observed a single time. The sample was PBMCs. This sequence originates from a male donor in good health and CMV-seronegative. The chain carries TRBV7-6 and TRBJ2-2; D remains ambiguous. The CDR3, as DNA: TGTGCCAGCGCCCTCCAGGTCCACAGCGGGGAGCTGTTTTTT. Translating gives CASALQVHSGELFF. Variable domain in full (rest from reference TRBV7-6 and TRBJ2-2): GAGVSQSPRYKVTKRGQDVALRCDPISGHVSLYWYRQALGQGPEFLTYFNYEAQQDKSGLPNDRFSAERPEGSISTLTIQRTEQRDSAMYRCASALQVHSGELFFGEGSRLTVL.